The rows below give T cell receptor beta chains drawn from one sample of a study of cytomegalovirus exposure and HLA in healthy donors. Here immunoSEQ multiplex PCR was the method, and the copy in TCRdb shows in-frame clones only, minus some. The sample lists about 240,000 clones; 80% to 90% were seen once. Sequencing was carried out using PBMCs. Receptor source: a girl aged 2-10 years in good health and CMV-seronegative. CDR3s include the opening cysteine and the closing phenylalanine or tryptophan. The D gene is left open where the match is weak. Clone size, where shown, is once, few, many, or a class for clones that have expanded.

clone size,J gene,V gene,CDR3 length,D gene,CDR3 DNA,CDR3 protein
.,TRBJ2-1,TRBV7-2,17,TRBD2,TGTGCCAGCAGCGGCGGACTAGCGGGAGAGCTATACAATGAGCAGTTCTTC,CASSGGLAGELYNEQFF
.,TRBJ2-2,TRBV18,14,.,TGTGCCAGCTCCGTAGTTTCTGGCACCGGGGAGCTGTTTTTT,CASSVVSGTGELFF
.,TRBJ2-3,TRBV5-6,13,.,TGTGCCAGCAGCTTGCAAATCACAGATACGCAGTATTTT,CASSLQITDTQYF
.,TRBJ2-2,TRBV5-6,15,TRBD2,TGTGCCAGCACCTGGGGACTAGCGTATGGCGGGGAGCTGTTTTTT,CASTWGLAYGGELFF
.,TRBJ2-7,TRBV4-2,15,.,TGTGCCAGCAGCCAAGGTCGGGGCGGGATCTACGAGCAGTACTTC,CASSQGRGGIYEQYF
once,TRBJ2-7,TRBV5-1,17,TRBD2,TGCGCCAGCAGCGGAGGGCCTAGCGGGAAGAGCTCCTACGAGCAGTACTTC,CASSGGPSGKSSYEQYF
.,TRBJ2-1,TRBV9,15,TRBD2,TGTGCCAGCAGCGCATCCGGGACTACCTACAATGAGCAGTTCTTC,CASSASGTTYNEQFF
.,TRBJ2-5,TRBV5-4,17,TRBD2,TGTGCCAGCAGCTTGGGGGGGACTAGCGGGGTTCAAGAGACCCAGTACTTC,CASSLGGTSGVQETQYF
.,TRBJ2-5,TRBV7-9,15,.,TGTGCCAGCAGCTTACGGGGAGGACTACAAGAGACCCAGTACTTC,CASSLRGGLQETQYF
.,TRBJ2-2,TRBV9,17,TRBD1,TGTGCCAGCAGCGTCCCCGGGACAGGGGGCAACACCGGGGAGCTGTTTTTT,CASSVPGTGGNTGELFF
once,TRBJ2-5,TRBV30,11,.,TGTGCCTGGAGTAGGGGCGCGACCCAGTACTTC,CAWSRGATQYF
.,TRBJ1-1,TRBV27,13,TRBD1,TGTGCCAGCAGCTACAGGGGAGACACTGAAGCTTTCTTT,CASSYRGDTEAFF
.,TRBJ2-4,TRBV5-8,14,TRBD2,TGTGCCAGCAGCTTGGGACTAGCGGGAAACATTCAGTACTTC,CASSLGLAGNIQYF
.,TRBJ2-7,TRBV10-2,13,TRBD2,TGCGCCAGCAGACTAGCGGGCTCCTACGAGCAGTACTTC,CASRLAGSYEQYF
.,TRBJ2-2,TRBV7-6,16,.,TGTGCCAGCAGCCCGGGTCCGGGACACCGAGACGGGGAGCTGTTTTTT,CASSPGPGHRDGELFF
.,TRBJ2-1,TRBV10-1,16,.,TGCGCCAGCAGCGCGCCCCGGACTGGAGGCTACAATGAGCAGTTCTTC,CASSAPRTGGYNEQFF
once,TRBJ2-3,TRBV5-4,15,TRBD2,TGTGCCAGCAGCTTGGTGGCGGGAGTGATAGATACGCAGTATTTT,CASSLVAGVIDTQYF
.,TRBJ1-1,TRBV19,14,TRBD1,TGTGCCAGTAGTAGACAGGGGAGGAACACTGAAGCTTTCTTT,CASSRQGRNTEAFF
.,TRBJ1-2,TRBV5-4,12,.,TGTGCCAGCAGCTTGGACAGCTATGGCTACACCTTC,CASSLDSYGYTF
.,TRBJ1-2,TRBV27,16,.,TGTGCCAGCAGTTCTGGGCAGGGAATCTTGAACTATGGCTACACCTTC,CASSSGQGILNYGYTF
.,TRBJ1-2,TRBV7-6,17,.,TGTGCCAGCAGCCCTCGGAAGGGGACATCTGCTAACTATGGCTACACCTTC,CASSPRKGTSANYGYTF
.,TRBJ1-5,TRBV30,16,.,TGTGCCTGGAGTGTTAACCTGGCCGTTAGCAATCAGCCCCAGCATTTT,CAWSVNLAVSNQPQHF
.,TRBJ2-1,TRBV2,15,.,TGTGCCAGCAGTGATCACCGGGGCTCCTACAATGAGCAGTTCTTC,CASSDHRGSYNEQFF
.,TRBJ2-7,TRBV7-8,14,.,TGTGCCAGCAGCTTAGAAAGAAGCTTCTACGAGCAGTACTTC,CASSLERSFYEQYF
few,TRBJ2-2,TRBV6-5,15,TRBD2,TGTGCCAGCACCAAGGCGGGGGGCAGGGCCGGGGAGCTGTTTTTT,CASTKAGGRAGELFF
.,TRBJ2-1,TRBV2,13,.,TGTGCCAGCAAGGGGGAACCCTACAATGAGCAGTTCTTC,CASKGEPYNEQFF
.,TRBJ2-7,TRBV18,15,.,TGTGCCAGCTCACCGCAGACGACAGGATTCTACGAGCAGTACTTC,CASSPQTTGFYEQYF
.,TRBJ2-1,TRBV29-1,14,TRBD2,TGCAGCATGTTTAGCGGGGGGCTGTCCAATGAGCAGTTCTTC,CSMFSGGLSNEQFF
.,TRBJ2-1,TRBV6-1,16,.,TGTGCCAGCAGTGGGGAGTCGAGTTGGCCCTACAATGAGCAGTTCTTC,CASSGESSWPYNEQFF
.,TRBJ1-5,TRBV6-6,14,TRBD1,TGTGCCAGCAGCGGGGGACAGGGTGGACAGCCCCAGCATTTT,CASSGGQGGQPQHF
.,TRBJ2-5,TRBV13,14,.,TGTGCCAGCAGCTTAGGAGTGGCACAAGAGACCCAGTACTTC,CASSLGVAQETQYF
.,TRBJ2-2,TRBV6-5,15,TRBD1,TGTGCCAGCAGAGCCCCAGGGGGTGGCACCGGGGAGCTGTTTTTT,CASRAPGGGTGELFF
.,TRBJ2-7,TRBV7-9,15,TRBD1,TGTGCCAGCAGCTCGAAGGGACAGCACTCCTACGAGCAGTACTTC,CASSSKGQHSYEQYF
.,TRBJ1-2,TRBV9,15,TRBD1,TGTGCCAGCAGCTTCGGACAGGCCCATAACTATGGCTACACCTTC,CASSFGQAHNYGYTF
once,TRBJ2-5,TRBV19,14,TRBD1,TGTGCCACAAGGGGACAGGGGGCGCGGGAGACCCAGTACTTC,CATRGQGARETQYF
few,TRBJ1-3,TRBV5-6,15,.,TGTGCCAGCAGCTTGTATCAGGGCTCAGGAAACACCATATATTTT,CASSLYQGSGNTIYF
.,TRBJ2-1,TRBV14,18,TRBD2,TGTGCCAGCAGCCAGCCTGCTTTGGAGCGGGGTTCCTACAATGAGCAGTTCTTC,CASSQPALERGSYNEQFF
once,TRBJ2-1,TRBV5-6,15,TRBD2,TGTGCCAGCAGAGAACCGGGACTAGCCTATAATGAGCAGTTCTTC,CASREPGLAYNEQFF
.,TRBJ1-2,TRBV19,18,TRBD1,TGTGCCAGTAGTCCCTTCCGGACAGGGGCCCACCTCTTCTATGGCTACACCTTC,CASSPFRTGAHLFYGYTF
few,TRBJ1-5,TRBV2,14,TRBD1,TGTGCCATTTCCGGGACAGGAGCCAATCAGCCCCAGCATTTT,CAISGTGANQPQHF
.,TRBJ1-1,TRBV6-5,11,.,TGTGCCAGCCAAACGGGCAGGGGAGCTTTCTTT,CASQTGRGAFF
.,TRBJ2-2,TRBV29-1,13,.,TGCAGCGTTATCGGGGGATCCCCCGGGGAGCTGTTTTTT,CSVIGGSPGELFF
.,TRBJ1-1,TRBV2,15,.,TGTGCCAGTGTTAAAGGGAGTGGAGGGAACACTGAAGCTTTCTTT,CASVKGSGGNTEAFF
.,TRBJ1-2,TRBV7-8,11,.,TGTGCCAGCAGCTTAGAACTCAGCTACACCTTC,CASSLELSYTF
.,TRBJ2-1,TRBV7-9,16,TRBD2,TGTGCCAGCAGCTTATTGCGGGGGGGCCAAAACAATGAGCAGTTCTTC,CASSLLRGGQNNEQFF
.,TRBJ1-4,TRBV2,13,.,TGTGCCAGCAGGCGGGGGCAGGATGAAAAACTGTTTTTT,CASRRGQDEKLFF
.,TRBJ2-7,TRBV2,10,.,TGTGCCAGCGGGGGCTACGAGCAGTACTTC,CASGGYEQYF
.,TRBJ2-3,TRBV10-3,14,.,TGTGCCATCAGTGGACTAGGCGGCACAGATACGCAGTATTTT,CAISGLGGTDTQYF
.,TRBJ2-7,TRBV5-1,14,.,TGCGCCAGCAGAACCGAGCTGAGCTCCTACGAGCAGTACTTC,CASRTELSSYEQYF